The rows below give T cell receptor beta chains drawn from one sample of a study of control samples from healthy donors and cancer patients. The method was immunoSEQ multiplex PCR; TCRdb's version includes in-frame clones alone and lacks a portion of them. This table has about 97,000 clones, around 89% appearing once. Sequencing input: blood. Source of these receptors: a man under 40 in good health. The CDR3 runs from the conserved cysteine through the conserved F or W. D genes are given only for firm matches. Some rows have no size entry. The others give once, few or many, or a class for an expanded clone.

clone size	V gene	J gene	D gene	CDR3 DNA	CDR3 protein
NA	TRBV2	TRBJ1-4	NA	TGTGCCAGCAGTGATTATTTGGCCGCGAATGAAAAACTGTTTTTT	CASSDYLAANEKLFF
NA	TRBV7-6	TRBJ2-1	TRBD2	TGTGCCAGCAGCCCTCGGCTAGCGGGAGGGCACCCGTTCTTC	CASSPRLAGGHPFF
NA	TRBV7-9	TRBJ2-1	NA	TGTGCCAGCAGCTTTGGAGGGCCACGGGACAATGAGCAGTTCTTC	CASSFGGPRDNEQFF
NA	TRBV7-2	TRBJ2-7	NA	TGTGCCAGCAGCTCCAGGGGTTTAAACGAGCAGTACTTC	CASSSRGLNEQYF
NA	TRBV6-4	TRBJ2-5	TRBD2	TGTGCATCCCGGGCTAGCGGGGAAGAGACCCAGTACTTC	CASRASGEETQYF
NA	TRBV5-6	TRBJ2-3	TRBD2	TGTGCCAGCAGCTTGAGGAGCGGGAGTTCATCAGATACGCAGTATTTT	CASSLRSGSSSDTQYF
NA	TRBV29-1	TRBJ2-2	NA	TGCAGCACTGACGGGGGCACCGGGGAGCTGTTTTTT	CSTDGGTGELFF
NA	TRBV27	TRBJ1-1	NA	TGTGCCAGCAGGGGAAGGGGCGAAGCTTTCTTT	CASRGRGEAFF
NA	TRBV9	TRBJ1-1	NA	TGTGCCAGCAGCGTAGCCTTGACCACTGAAGCTTTCTTT	CASSVALTTEAFF
NA	TRBV3-1/TRBV3-2	TRBJ1-6	NA	TGTGCCAGCAGCCAGGACAGCACTCTTAAAGGTTCACCCCTCCACTTT	CASSQDSTLKGSPLHF
NA	TRBV4-3	TRBJ2-1	NA	TGCGCCAGCAGCCAGGCCCCCGGGACCCCGAACAATGAGCAGTTCTTC	CASSQAPGTPNNEQFF
NA	TRBV29-1	TRBJ1-1	NA	TGCAGCGTTGAAGGGGCGTCGACTGAAGCTTTCTTT	CSVEGASTEAFF
NA	TRBV20-1	TRBJ2-5	NA	TGCAGTGCTAGTCACACCCAAGAGACCCAGTACTTC	CSASHTQETQYF
NA	TRBV19	TRBJ2-2	NA	TGTGCCAGTAGTACTCAAGTAGGGGGGGGCACCGGGGAGCTGTTTTTT	CASSTQVGGGTGELFF
NA	TRBV27	TRBJ1-5	NA	TGTGCCAGCAGTATGACAGCGAGGGTAGGTCAGCCCCAGCATTTT	CASSMTARVGQPQHF
few	TRBV24-1	TRBJ2-1	NA	TGTGCCACCAGTGATTTTGGGTCAGGGAATGGCGGGGAGCAGTTCTTC	CATSDFGSGNGGEQFF
NA	TRBV28	TRBJ1-4	NA	TGTGCCAGCAGTTTCGACAGAGGGGAAAAACTGTTTTTT	CASSFDRGEKLFF
NA	TRBV6-2/TRBV6-3	TRBJ1-2	NA	TGTGCCAGCAGTTACGAGGGAAATGGCTACACCTTC	CASSYEGNGYTF
NA	TRBV7-2	TRBJ1-5	NA	TGTGCCAGCAGCTTAGTCGCACAGGCACAAAAGCCCCAGCATTTT	CASSLVAQAQKPQHF
NA	TRBV27	TRBJ1-5	NA	TGTGCCAGCAGTATAAGTATTTTGAGTCAGCCCCAGCATTTT	CASSISILSQPQHF
NA	TRBV5-1	TRBJ2-1	TRBD1	TGCGCCAGCAGCCTAGTAAACAGGGGCAATGAGCAGTTCTTC	CASSLVNRGNEQFF
few	TRBV24-1	TRBJ1-2	TRBD1	TGTGCCACCAGTATTGGGACAGGGACCACGACTGGTGGCTACACCTTC	CATSIGTGTTTGGYTF
NA	TRBV12-3/TRBV12-4	TRBJ1-5	NA	TGTGCCAGCTGGGCGGGGGGAGGGCCCCAGCATTTT	CASWAGGGPQHF
NA	TRBV19	TRBJ1-1	NA	TGTGCCAGTAGTAATAGGGGGACAACGAACACTGAAGCTTTCTTT	CASSNRGTTNTEAFF
NA	TRBV21-1	TRBJ2-7	NA	TGTGCCAGCAGCAAAGAAAAGGACAGGGTCAATTGCGAGCAGTACTTC	CASSKEKDRVNCEQYF
few	TRBV27	TRBJ1-5	NA	TGTGCCAGCAGTTCTGCGCAGAGCAATCAGCCCCAGCATTTT	CASSSAQSNQPQHF
NA	TRBV3-1/TRBV3-2	TRBJ2-2	NA	TGTGCCAGCAGCCAAGTTGGTGGGCCCACCGGGGAGCTGTTTTTT	CASSQVGGPTGELFF
NA	TRBV5-5	TRBJ2-5	NA	TGTGCCAGCAGCTTTCTCATGACGGATCAAGAGACCCAGTACTTC	CASSFLMTDQETQYF
once	TRBV12-5	TRBJ1-2	TRBD1	TGTGCTAGTGGTTTGGTCTCTCCCGGGACAGCCTATGGCTACACCTTC	CASGLVSPGTAYGYTF
NA	TRBV24-1	TRBJ1-1	TRBD1	TGTGCCACCAGTGCGGGACAGAGGAACACTGAAGCTTTCTTT	CATSAGQRNTEAFF
NA	TRBV7-2	TRBJ2-4	TRBD2	TGTGCCAGCAGCTGGGGACTAGCGGGAGCGGCGGCCAAAAACATTCAGTACTTC	CASSWGLAGAAAKNIQYF
once	TRBV7-3	TRBJ2-3	NA	TGTGCCAGCAGCCCCCAGGGGAGCGGGACTAGCACAGATACGCAGTATTTT	CASSPQGSGTSTDTQYF
NA	TRBV5-4	TRBJ1-2	TRBD1	TGTGCCAGCAGCCCACGGACAGGGGGAGGCTACACCTTC	CASSPRTGGGYTF
few	TRBV6-2/TRBV6-3	TRBJ1-5	NA	TGTGCCAGCAGTTACTCGAAAGGGCAGAGCAATCAGCCCCAGCATTTT	CASSYSKGQSNQPQHF
NA	TRBV29-1	TRBJ2-5	TRBD1	TGCAGCGTCCGGACAGGGGGTCGGGAGGTCCAGTACTTC	CSVRTGGREVQYF
NA	TRBV12-5	TRBJ1-1	NA	TGTGCTAGTGGTTTTGGAATGAACACTGAAGCTTTCTTT	CASGFGMNTEAFF
NA	TRBV10-3	TRBJ1-5	TRBD1	TGTGCCATCAGTGGGGGGGACAGGCTCGACAAGCATTTT	CAISGGDRLDKHF
few	TRBV7-2	TRBJ1-3	TRBD1	TGTGCCAGCAGCCCAGGGGGCGTTGGAAACACCATATATTTT	CASSPGGVGNTIYF
NA	TRBV10-3	TRBJ2-5	NA	TGTGCCATCAGTGAGTGGGGGGTGGAGACCCAGTACTTC	CAISEWGVETQYF
NA	TRBV13	TRBJ2-3	TRBD2	TGTGCCAGCAGCTTAGCCGGACTAGCGGGAGGTTGGTGGACAGATACGCAGTATTTT	CASSLAGLAGGWWTDTQYF
NA	TRBV2	TRBJ2-6	NA	TGTGCCAGCAGTGAATCTATTGGGTCTGGGGCCAACGTCCTGACTTTC	CASSESIGSGANVLTF
NA	TRBV7-9	TRBJ1-1	NA	TGTGCCAGCAGCTCAGAAGGTCGGGGATTCCTCTTCATGAACACTGAAGCTTTCTTT	CASSSEGRGFLFMNTEAFF
NA	TRBV24-1	TRBJ2-1	TRBD2	TGTGCCACCAGTGATTTGCACCCAAGAATTGGCGGGAGCTACAATGAGCAGTTCTTC	CATSDLHPRIGGSYNEQFF
NA	TRBV6-5	TRBJ1-1	NA	TGTGCCAGCAGTTACTCGACGGCCGGACTCAAACGGGGAGCTTTCTTT	CASSYSTAGLKRGAFF
NA	TRBV5-5	TRBJ2-3	NA	TGTGCCAGCAGCTTTCCCCCCCGCGCGGCCACAGATACGCAGTATTTT	CASSFPPRAATDTQYF
few	TRBV27	TRBJ2-7	NA	TGTGCCAGCAGGAGGGAATGGCAGCAGTACTTC	CASRREWQQYF
NA	TRBV19	TRBJ1-5	NA	TGTGCCAGTAGTATCTCGGGAAATTATCAGCCCCAGCATTTT	CASSISGNYQPQHF
NA	TRBV7-8	TRBJ1-5	TRBD1	TGTGCCAGCAGCTTCGGACAGGGCGGAGAATCGCCCCAGCATTTT	CASSFGQGGESPQHF
NA	TRBV28	TRBJ1-5	NA	TGTGCCAGCAGAGGGAGGAGACATCAGCCCCAGCATTTT	CASRGRRHQPQHF
NA	TRBV30	TRBJ2-2	NA	TGTGCCTTATCCCACTTAGCGGTAAACACCGGGGAGCTGTTTTTT	CALSHLAVNTGELFF
NA	TRBV9	TRBJ2-2	TRBD2	TGTGCCAGCAGCTCTTGGAGGACTAGCGGGGGGAACACCGGGGAGCTGTTTTTT	CASSSWRTSGGNTGELFF
once	TRBV3-1/TRBV3-2	TRBJ2-3	NA	TGTGCCAGCAGCCTGCGGGGATATACGCAGTATTTT	CASSLRGYTQYF
NA	TRBV10-3	TRBJ1-5	NA	TGTGCCACCATGGGACTGCTCAATCAGCCCCAGCATTTT	CATMGLLNQPQHF
NA	TRBV10-3	TRBJ2-7	TRBD2	TGTGCCATCAGTGAGTCGAGGACTAGCGGGAGGGCCTACGAGCAGTACTTC	CAISESRTSGRAYEQYF
NA	TRBV15	TRBJ1-6	NA	TGTGCCACCAGCAGAGACCGGAACCGGTATTCACCCCTCCACTTT	CATSRDRNRYSPLHF
NA	TRBV5-1	TRBJ2-5	NA	TGCGCCAGCAGCTTGGGTGAGGTCCGGGAGACCCAGTACTTC	CASSLGEVRETQYF
NA	TRBV11-3	TRBJ1-1	NA	TGTGCCAGCAGTCGGGGATCAAGGGCTGAAGCTTTCTTT	CASSRGSRAEAFF
NA	TRBV7-9	TRBJ1-6	NA	TGTGCCAGCAGCCCCGCACCTAATTCACCCCTCCACTTT	CASSPAPNSPLHF